This record covers a single TCR beta chain. The antigen is not known. Germline loops: CDR1 LNHDA, CDR2 SQIVND (reference sequence). V lost 10 bases to trimming and J lost 4 bases, with 10 bases between them. The CDR3 covers 11 residues. RNA was extracted and reverse transcribed into cDNA as the sequencing template. Data came from immunoSEQ multiplex PCR; TCRdb stores just in-frame clones and leaves some out. The data hold roughly 100,000 clones, with 80% to 90% observed a single time. This sample is part of a study of CD8+ T cells in alopecia areata. As for the study in general: Treated patients were dosed with oral tofacitinib, taking 5 to 10 mg twice daily. Severity among treated patients was scored by the percentage of scalp area affected. Study-wide results and limits: Under tofacitinib, numerous expanded lesional clonotypes remained detectable in scalp and blood.

The treatment is: oral pan-JAK inhibitor, 5-10 mg twice daily. Alopecia areata patients provided lesional scalp punch biopsies and peripheral blood, both collected for the study. The J gene is TRBJ1-2, the V gene TRBV19; D not resolved. Sequencing was performed on CD8+ T cells sorted from blood, taken around week 31, from a patient treated with tofacitinib. This TCR came from a human donor with alopecia areata. In DNA form, the CDR3 reads TGTGCCAAAGTCAAGGGCTATGGCTACACCTTC. This codes for CAKVKGYGYTF.